This TCR beta chain was sequenced in a study of T cells in Graves' hyperthyroidism and ophthalmopathy. This clonotype was seen a handful of times. RNA transcripts yielded amplified TCR beta CDR3 regions. Researchers ran a first-round RT-PCR on the TCR CDR3 using the HTBI primer set. MiXCR was run by TCRdb on the multiplex PCR reads, yielding one entry per CDR3 protein. The top ten clones hold just under 40% of a sample with approximately 300,000 distinct CDR3 sequences, less than 20% of them seen once. The CDR3 runs to 16 residues. Germline V gene sequence: CDR1 KGHSH, CDR2 LQKENI. V lost 4 bases to trimming and J lost 6 bases; unmatched junction nucleotides: 9.

The receptor was isolated from a man aged 50 to 60 with Graves' ophthalmopathy. V is TRBV18 and J is TRBJ2-2, with 9 positions matching TRBD1. The sample consisted of blood. The CDR3 DNA is TGTGCCAGCTCACTTCCGGGACAGGGCGAAGCCGGGGAGCTGTTTTTT. Its translation is CASSLPGQGEAGELFF.